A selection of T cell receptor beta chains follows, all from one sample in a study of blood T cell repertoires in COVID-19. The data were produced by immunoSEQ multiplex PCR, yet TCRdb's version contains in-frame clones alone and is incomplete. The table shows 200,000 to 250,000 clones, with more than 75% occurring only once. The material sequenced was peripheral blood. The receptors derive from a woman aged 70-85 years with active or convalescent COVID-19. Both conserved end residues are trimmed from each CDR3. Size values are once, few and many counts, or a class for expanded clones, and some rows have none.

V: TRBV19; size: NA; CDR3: ASRRQTDYGYT
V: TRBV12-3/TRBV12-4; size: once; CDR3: ASTQVSTDTQY
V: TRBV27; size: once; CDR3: ACREGAAYNSPLH
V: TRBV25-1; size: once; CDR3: ASRDDSAGKNQPQH
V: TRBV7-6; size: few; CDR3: ASSLERYQETQY
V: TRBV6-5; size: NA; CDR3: TTTGSGNTIY
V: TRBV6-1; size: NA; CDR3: ASSDTGAGNTIY
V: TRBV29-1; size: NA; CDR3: SVERTGGSNTEAF
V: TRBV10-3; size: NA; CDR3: AIKAVQIGNTIY
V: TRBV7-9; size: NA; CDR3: ASSLEGMSPLH
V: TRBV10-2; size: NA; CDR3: ASSDSASSYNEQF
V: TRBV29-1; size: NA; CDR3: SVEAGEYTEAF
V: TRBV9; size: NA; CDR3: ASSVGPDEKLF
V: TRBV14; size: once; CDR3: ASSQVRGYTEAF
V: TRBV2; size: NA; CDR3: ASREAATNEKLF
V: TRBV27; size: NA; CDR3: ASTPSSNQPQH
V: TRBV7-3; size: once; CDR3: ASSLNPGKYEQY
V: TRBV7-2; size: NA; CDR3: ASSLVGVGRTSGANVLT
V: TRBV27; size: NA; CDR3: ASRSIGDGYT
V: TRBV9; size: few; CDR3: ASSVEVAGKVEQF
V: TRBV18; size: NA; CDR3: ASSLDRPEAF
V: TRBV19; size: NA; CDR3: ASSRNRDRNNQPQH
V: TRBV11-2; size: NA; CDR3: ASSGQGSNTEAF
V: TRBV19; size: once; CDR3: ASSIAGRHSYEQY
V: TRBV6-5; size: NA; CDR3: ASSPGLNSYNEQF
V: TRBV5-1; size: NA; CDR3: ASSLGTIRGRANEKLF
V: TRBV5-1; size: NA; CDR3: ASSLDGRGVTLGEQF
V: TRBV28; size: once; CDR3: ASSLFSGGTRDTQY
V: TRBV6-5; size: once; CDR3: ASRADRGNQPQH
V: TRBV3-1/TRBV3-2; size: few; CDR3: ASSPTVYPYNEQF
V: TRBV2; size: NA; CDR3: ASRPQGKTGELF
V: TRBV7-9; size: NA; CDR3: ASSSRKGLAVSETQY
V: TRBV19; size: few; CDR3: ASSLQAGVSWGYT
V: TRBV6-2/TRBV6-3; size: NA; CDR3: ASSSGAHLNIQY
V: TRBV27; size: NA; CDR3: ASRRGGYNSPLH
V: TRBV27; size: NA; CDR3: ASSLYRDSPYEQY
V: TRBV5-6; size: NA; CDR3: ASSPRPGQSYGYT
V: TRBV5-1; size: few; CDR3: ASRATGGVGELF
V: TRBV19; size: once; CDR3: ASSPLRVGNQPQH
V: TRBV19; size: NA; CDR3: ASTKTNREQPQH